These T cell receptor beta chains were read from a single sample in a study of T cell responses to AZD1222 COVID-19 vaccine. This table comes from immunoSEQ multiplex PCR, and its TCRdb copy is limited to in-frame clones, with some not included. The sample yields 90,000 to 120,000 clones, roughly 87% seen once. The sample consisted of peripheral blood, taken on day 0 of AZD1222 vaccination. These TCRs come from an adult in good health. CDR3s include the opening cysteine and the closing phenylalanine or tryptophan. The D gene is left open where the match is weak. The size of a clone is reported for some rows only, either as once, few or many, or as a class for expanded clones.

j_call: TRBJ2-3; clone_size: .; v_call: TRBV11-2; d_call: TRBD2; cdr3_nt: TGTGCCAGCAGCTTTGATTTGGGGCCAGCGGGAAAAGCAGATACGCAGTATTTT; cdr3_aa: CASSFDLGPAGKADTQYF
j_call: TRBJ1-2; clone_size: .; v_call: TRBV7-9; d_call: .; cdr3_nt: TGTGCCAGCAGCCGGGACGACAGAGGAAATGGCTACACCTTC; cdr3_aa: CASSRDDRGNGYTF
j_call: TRBJ2-2; clone_size: .; v_call: TRBV7-6; d_call: .; cdr3_nt: TGTGCCAGCAGCTTAGGGCCCACCGGGGAGCTGTTTTTT; cdr3_aa: CASSLGPTGELFF
j_call: TRBJ2-1; clone_size: .; v_call: TRBV4-3; d_call: .; cdr3_nt: TGCGCCAGCAGCCAAGGGAGCTATATCAATGAGCAGTTCTTC; cdr3_aa: CASSQGSYINEQFF
j_call: TRBJ2-7; clone_size: .; v_call: TRBV9; d_call: .; cdr3_nt: TGTGCCAGCAGCGTAGGGCATACCTACGAGCAGTACTTC; cdr3_aa: CASSVGHTYEQYF
j_call: TRBJ2-3; clone_size: .; v_call: TRBV9; d_call: .; cdr3_nt: TGTGCCAGCAGCGTAGTACCCCAAAGGGGCACAGATACGCAGTATTTT; cdr3_aa: CASSVVPQRGTDTQYF
j_call: TRBJ1-1; clone_size: .; v_call: TRBV18; d_call: .; cdr3_nt: TGTGCCAGCTCACCACAGCCGAAACATATTGAAGCTTTCTTT; cdr3_aa: CASSPQPKHIEAFF
j_call: TRBJ2-6; clone_size: few; v_call: TRBV7-2; d_call: .; cdr3_nt: TGTGCCAGCAGCTCTGGCGGGTTAGGGGCCAACGTCCTGACTTTC; cdr3_aa: CASSSGGLGANVLTF
j_call: TRBJ1-1; clone_size: once; v_call: TRBV7-2; d_call: .; cdr3_nt: TGTGCCAGCCCGACCGGGGGGGGGAACACTGAAGCTTTCTTT; cdr3_aa: CASPTGGGNTEAFF
j_call: TRBJ2-5; clone_size: .; v_call: TRBV5-4; d_call: .; cdr3_nt: TGTGCCAGCAGCCGACAAGGGGCTGCCGAGACCCAGTACTTC; cdr3_aa: CASSRQGAAETQYF
j_call: TRBJ1-2; clone_size: once; v_call: TRBV5-1; d_call: TRBD1; cdr3_nt: TGCGCCAGCAGCCGTCCGCGGACAGGTTATAACTATGGCTACACCTTC; cdr3_aa: CASSRPRTGYNYGYTF
j_call: TRBJ1-6; clone_size: .; v_call: TRBV6-2/TRBV6-3; d_call: .; cdr3_nt: TGTGCCAGCAGTGATAGATTGCCCCTCCACTTT; cdr3_aa: CASSDRLPLHF
j_call: TRBJ2-7; clone_size: .; v_call: TRBV11-2; d_call: .; cdr3_nt: TGTGCCAGCAGCCCCAGGTCAGTTTCCTACGAGCAGTACTTC; cdr3_aa: CASSPRSVSYEQYF
j_call: TRBJ1-3; clone_size: once; v_call: TRBV4-2; d_call: .; cdr3_nt: TGTGCCAGCAGCCAACCAGAGGGGGGTTACTCTGGAAACACCATATATTTT; cdr3_aa: CASSQPEGGYSGNTIYF
j_call: TRBJ1-1; clone_size: .; v_call: TRBV11-3; d_call: TRBD1; cdr3_nt: TGTGCCAGCAGCCCGACAGGGGCGAACACTGAAGCTTTCTTT; cdr3_aa: CASSPTGANTEAFF
j_call: TRBJ1-5; clone_size: .; v_call: TRBV7-2; d_call: .; cdr3_nt: TGTGCCAGCAGCTTAGCTTGGAGCAATCAGCCCCAGCATTTT; cdr3_aa: CASSLAWSNQPQHF
j_call: TRBJ2-5; clone_size: .; v_call: TRBV9; d_call: .; cdr3_nt: TGTGCCAGCAGCGTAGCTGGCAGCCGCCAAGAGACCCAGTACTTC; cdr3_aa: CASSVAGSRQETQYF
j_call: TRBJ2-7; clone_size: .; v_call: TRBV6-5; d_call: .; cdr3_nt: TGTGCCAGCACCGCGGAAGGGGGGTTCAGTTACGAGCAGTACTTC; cdr3_aa: CASTAEGGFSYEQYF
j_call: TRBJ1-1; clone_size: .; v_call: TRBV7-2; d_call: .; cdr3_nt: TGTGCCAGCTCCACAGGGAGGGGCACTGAAGCTTTCTTT; cdr3_aa: CASSTGRGTEAFF
j_call: TRBJ1-1; clone_size: once; v_call: TRBV18; d_call: TRBD1; cdr3_nt: TGTGCCAGCTCACCGACAGGGCGGGTGAACACTGAAGCTTTCTTT; cdr3_aa: CASSPTGRVNTEAFF
j_call: TRBJ1-5; clone_size: once; v_call: TRBV18; d_call: .; cdr3_nt: TGTGCCAGCTCACCACCGGGAATCCAGGGCAATCAGCCCCAGCATTTT; cdr3_aa: CASSPPGIQGNQPQHF
j_call: TRBJ1-3; clone_size: many; v_call: TRBV28; d_call: .; cdr3_nt: TGTGCCAGCAGTCCAGATCGGGGATCTGGAAACACCATATATTTT; cdr3_aa: CASSPDRGSGNTIYF
j_call: TRBJ1-4; clone_size: .; v_call: TRBV4-2; d_call: .; cdr3_nt: TGTGCCAGCAGCCAAATGGGCCAAAGGCAAAAACTGTTTTTT; cdr3_aa: CASSQMGQRQKLFF
j_call: TRBJ2-2; clone_size: .; v_call: TRBV4-3; d_call: TRBD1; cdr3_nt: TGCGCCAGCAGCGATTTTGGACAGGGACCACCCGGGGAGCTGTTTTTT; cdr3_aa: CASSDFGQGPPGELFF
j_call: TRBJ2-2; clone_size: .; v_call: TRBV11-3; d_call: TRBD2; cdr3_nt: TGTGCCAGCAGCTCCCTGACTAGCGCGAACACCGGGGAGCTGTTTTTT; cdr3_aa: CASSSLTSANTGELFF
j_call: TRBJ2-7; clone_size: .; v_call: TRBV6-5; d_call: TRBD1; cdr3_nt: TGTGCCAGCAGTTACCACGGGACAGCCGGCGAGCAGTACTTC; cdr3_aa: CASSYHGTAGEQYF
j_call: TRBJ1-1; clone_size: .; v_call: TRBV6-5; d_call: TRBD1; cdr3_nt: TGTGCCAGCAGTTCGGGGACAGCCTCTCCTGAAGCTTTCTTT; cdr3_aa: CASSSGTASPEAFF
j_call: TRBJ1-5; clone_size: .; v_call: TRBV7-8; d_call: TRBD1; cdr3_nt: TGTGCCAGCAGACAAGACAGGGGTAGCAATCAGCCCCAGCATTTT; cdr3_aa: CASRQDRGSNQPQHF
j_call: TRBJ2-7; clone_size: .; v_call: TRBV4-3; d_call: .; cdr3_nt: TGCGCCAGCAGCCCTCAGGGACCCTACGAGCAGTACTTC; cdr3_aa: CASSPQGPYEQYF
j_call: TRBJ2-1; clone_size: once; v_call: TRBV5-1; d_call: .; cdr3_nt: TGCGCCAGCAGCTTGGGTAGCGGTAGCTCCTACAATGAGCAGTTCTTC; cdr3_aa: CASSLGSGSSYNEQFF
j_call: TRBJ2-1; clone_size: .; v_call: TRBV28; d_call: TRBD2; cdr3_nt: TGTGCCAGCAGTTTAGCCCCTAGCGGCCACAATGAGCAGTTCTTC; cdr3_aa: CASSLAPSGHNEQFF
j_call: TRBJ2-2; clone_size: few; v_call: TRBV18; d_call: .; cdr3_nt: TGTGCCAGCTCACCGGGCGAGGGGTCCTTCACCGGGGAGCTGTTTTTT; cdr3_aa: CASSPGEGSFTGELFF
j_call: TRBJ1-1; clone_size: .; v_call: TRBV2; d_call: .; cdr3_nt: TGTGCCAGCAGTGATCTAGGGATCGCTGAAGCTTTCTTT; cdr3_aa: CASSDLGIAEAFF
j_call: TRBJ1-2; clone_size: few; v_call: TRBV18; d_call: .; cdr3_nt: TGTGCCAGCTCATCCCCAGCGGTCCAATATGGCTACACCTTC; cdr3_aa: CASSSPAVQYGYTF
j_call: TRBJ2-1; clone_size: .; v_call: TRBV30; d_call: TRBD2; cdr3_nt: TGTGCCTCCCCTGGGACTAGCCTTAATGAGCAGTTCTTC; cdr3_aa: CASPGTSLNEQFF
j_call: TRBJ2-2; clone_size: .; v_call: TRBV5-1; d_call: TRBD1; cdr3_nt: TGCGCCAGCAGCCCAAGGACAGGGGAGACCGGGGAGCTGTTTTTT; cdr3_aa: CASSPRTGETGELFF
j_call: TRBJ2-1; clone_size: .; v_call: TRBV29-1; d_call: .; cdr3_nt: TGCAGCGTTGTCCGGACTACCCGGGGCAGCTCCTACAATGAGCAGTTCTTC; cdr3_aa: CSVVRTTRGSSYNEQFF
j_call: TRBJ2-3; clone_size: .; v_call: TRBV10-3; d_call: TRBD2; cdr3_nt: TGTGCCATCAGGGCTTCTGGCGGGGGGGCCGAAGATACGCAGTATTTT; cdr3_aa: CAIRASGGGAEDTQYF
j_call: TRBJ2-1; clone_size: .; v_call: TRBV10-2; d_call: .; cdr3_nt: TGCGCCAGCAGTGCCTTCCCCCGGGGCAATGAGCAGTTCTTC; cdr3_aa: CASSAFPRGNEQFF
j_call: TRBJ2-3; clone_size: .; v_call: TRBV7-2; d_call: TRBD1; cdr3_nt: TGTGCCAGCAGCTTCCCGGGACAGGGCCCCACAGATACGCAGTATTTT; cdr3_aa: CASSFPGQGPTDTQYF
j_call: TRBJ2-5; clone_size: .; v_call: TRBV27; d_call: TRBD2; cdr3_nt: TGTGCCAGCAGTACTCGGACTAGCGGGAGCAGAGAGACCCAGTACTTC; cdr3_aa: CASSTRTSGSRETQYF
j_call: TRBJ1-2; clone_size: few; v_call: TRBV28; d_call: .; cdr3_nt: TGTGCCAGCAGTGCCCCCGGGACAAGGCATCGCTATGGCTACACCTTC; cdr3_aa: CASSAPGTRHRYGYTF
j_call: TRBJ1-4; clone_size: .; v_call: TRBV19; d_call: TRBD1; cdr3_nt: TGTGCCAGTACCGCGACGACCGGGACAGGCTTGGAAAAACTGTTTTTT; cdr3_aa: CASTATTGTGLEKLFF
j_call: TRBJ2-2; clone_size: .; v_call: TRBV28; d_call: .; cdr3_nt: TGTGCCAGCGGTACACGGGTGGCCGGGGAGCTGTTTTTT; cdr3_aa: CASGTRVAGELFF
j_call: TRBJ2-7; clone_size: .; v_call: TRBV29-1; d_call: TRBD2; cdr3_nt: TGCAGTGCCCTAAGCGGGAGCGGCTGGGAGCAGTACTTC; cdr3_aa: CSALSGSGWEQYF
j_call: TRBJ1-3; clone_size: .; v_call: TRBV6-5; d_call: .; cdr3_nt: TGTGCCAGCAGGCCCCGCCCGAGAGGAAACACCATATATTTT; cdr3_aa: CASRPRPRGNTIYF
j_call: TRBJ1-1; clone_size: .; v_call: TRBV4-2; d_call: .; cdr3_nt: TGTGCCAGCAGCCAGGGGACGACTGGCGCTTTCTTT; cdr3_aa: CASSQGTTGAFF
j_call: TRBJ1-5; clone_size: .; v_call: TRBV15; d_call: .; cdr3_nt: TGTGCCACGCGTGGTACCGAATGGGGGCAGGGCCGTCAGCCCCAGCATTTT; cdr3_aa: CATRGTEWGQGRQPQHF
j_call: TRBJ1-2; clone_size: .; v_call: TRBV7-8; d_call: .; cdr3_nt: TGTGCCAGCAGCTTGACCGAAAGCGGCGCTGGCTACACCTTC; cdr3_aa: CASSLTESGAGYTF
j_call: TRBJ1-2; clone_size: .; v_call: TRBV9; d_call: .; cdr3_nt: TGTGCCAGCAGCGCCCTGCAGGGGTCGAACTATGGCTACACCTTC; cdr3_aa: CASSALQGSNYGYTF